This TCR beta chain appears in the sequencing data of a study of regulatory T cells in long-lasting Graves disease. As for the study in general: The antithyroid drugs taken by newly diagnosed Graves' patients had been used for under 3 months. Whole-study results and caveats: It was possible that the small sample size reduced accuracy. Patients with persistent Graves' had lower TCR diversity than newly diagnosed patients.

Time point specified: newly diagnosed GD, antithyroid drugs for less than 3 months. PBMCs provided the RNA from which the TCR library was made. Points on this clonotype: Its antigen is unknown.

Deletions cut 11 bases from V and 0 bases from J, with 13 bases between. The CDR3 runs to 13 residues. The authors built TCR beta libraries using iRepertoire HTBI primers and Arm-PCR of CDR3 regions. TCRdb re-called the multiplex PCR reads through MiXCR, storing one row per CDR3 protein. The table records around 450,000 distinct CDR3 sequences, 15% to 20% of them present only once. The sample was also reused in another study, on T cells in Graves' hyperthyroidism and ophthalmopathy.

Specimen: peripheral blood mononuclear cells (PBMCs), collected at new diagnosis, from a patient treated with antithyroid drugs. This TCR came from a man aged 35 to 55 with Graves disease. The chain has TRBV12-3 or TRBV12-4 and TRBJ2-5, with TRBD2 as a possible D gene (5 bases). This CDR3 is CACMRSDQETQYF. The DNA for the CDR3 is TGTGCCTGTATGCGTAGCGACCAAGAGACCCAGTACTTC.